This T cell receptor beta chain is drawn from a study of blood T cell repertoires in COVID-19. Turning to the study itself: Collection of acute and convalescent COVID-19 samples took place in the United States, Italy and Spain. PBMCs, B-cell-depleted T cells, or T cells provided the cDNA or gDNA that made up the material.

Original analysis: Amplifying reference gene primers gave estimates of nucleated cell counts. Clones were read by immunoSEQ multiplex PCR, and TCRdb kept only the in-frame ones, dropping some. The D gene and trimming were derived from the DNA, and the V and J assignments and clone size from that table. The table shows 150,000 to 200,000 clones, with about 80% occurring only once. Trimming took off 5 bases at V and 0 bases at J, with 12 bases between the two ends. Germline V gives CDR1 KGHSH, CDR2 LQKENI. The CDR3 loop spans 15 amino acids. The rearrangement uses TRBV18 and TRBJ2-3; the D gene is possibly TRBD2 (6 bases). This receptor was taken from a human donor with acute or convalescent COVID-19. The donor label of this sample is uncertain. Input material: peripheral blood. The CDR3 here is CASSTQRASTDTQYF. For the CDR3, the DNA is TGTGCCAGCTCAACTCAGCGGGCTAGCACAGATACGCAGTATTTT.